This record looks at one T cell receptor (beta chain) sequence and its context. The method was immunoSEQ multiplex PCR; TCRdb's version includes in-frame clones alone and lacks a portion of them. The table includes tens of thousands of clones, over 80% detected once. This sample is part of a study of T cells in localized non-small cell lung cancer. The CDR3 extends over 15 amino acids. Germline CDR1 and CDR2: SGHKS and YYEKEE (reference sequence). V was trimmed by 4 bases and J by 10 bases, leaving 18 bases between them. The material was peripheral blood, obtained before any cancer treatment. The TCR comes from a man aged 35-75 years with stage I squamous cell lung carcinoma. J is TRBJ1-6 and V is TRBV5-5, with D possibly TRBD1 on 6 matching bases. CDR3 nucleotide sequence: TGTGCCAGCAGCCCCTCGGGCAGCCAGGGGTCACCCCTCCACTTT. It codes for CASSPSGSQGSPLHF.